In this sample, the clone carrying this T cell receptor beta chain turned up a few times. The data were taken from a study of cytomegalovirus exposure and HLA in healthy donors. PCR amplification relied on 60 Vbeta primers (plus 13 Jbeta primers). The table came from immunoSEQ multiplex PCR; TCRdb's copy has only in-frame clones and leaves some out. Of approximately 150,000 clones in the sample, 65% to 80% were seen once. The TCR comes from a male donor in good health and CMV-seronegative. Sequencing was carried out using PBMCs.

DNA of the CDR3: TGTGCCAGCAGTGCCCAGGGCGGAACCGGGGAGCTGTTTTTT. Encoded protein: CASSAQGGTGELFF. The gene calls are TRBV6-4 and TRBJ2-2; TRBD1 is a possible D gene (5 bases). The CDR3 runs 14 residues. V was clipped by 4 bases and J by 5 bases, with 11 bases between them. Germline assignment: CDR1 MRHNA and CDR2 SNTAGT.